The 6 T cell receptor beta chains given below trace back to one sample, sequenced in a study of T cell responses to AZD1222 COVID-19 vaccine. The data were produced by immunoSEQ multiplex PCR, yet TCRdb's version contains in-frame clones alone and is incomplete. The sample lists about 86,000 clones, approximately 90% seen once, with about 12% in the top ten. Material: peripheral blood, obtained 28 days after the second AZD1222 dose. Every receptor here comes from an adult who received the AZD1222 COVID-19 vaccine.

V is TRBV5-4 and J is TRBJ2-2; the match to TRBD2 covers 12 bases. V gave up 4 bases and J gave up 5 bases; unmatched junction bases: 0. In germline, CDR1 is SGHNT, CDR2 YYREEE (reference sequence). CDR3 length equals 14 residues. Written as DNA, the CDR3 is TGTGCCAGCAGCCTAGCGGGAGGGACCGGGGAGCTGTTTTTT. This codes for CASSLAGGTGELFF. The complete variable domain, with remaining parts taken from reference TRBV5-4 and TRBJ2-2, reads ETGVTQSPTHLIKTRGQQVTLRCSSQSGHNTVSWYQQALGQGPQFIFQYYREEENGRGNFPPRFSGLQFPNYSSELNVNALELDDSALYLCASSLAGGTGELFFGEGSRLTVL.

This chain joins TRBV5-1 and TRBJ2-3; 7 bases match TRBD1. Germline V gene data show CDR1 as SGHRS and CDR2 as YFSETQ. The CDR3 is 15 amino acids. V was pared by 0 bases and J by 6 bases, with 7 bases of the junction left unmatched. The CDR3 protein is CASSLADRGLDTQYF. CDR3 nucleotides: TGCGCCAGCAGCTTGGCAGATAGGGGGCTGGATACGCAGTATTTT.

This clone came up once. V gene TRBV7-3 combines with J gene TRBJ2-3; 9 bases agree with TRBD2. The CDR3 runs 16 residues. The J segment lost 0 bases and the V segment lost 3 bases, leaving 4 bases of the junction unmatched. Germline lookup yields CDR1 SGHTA and CDR2 FQGTGA. The chain's CDR3 is CASSLASGASTDTQYF. As DNA, the CDR3 is TGTGCCAGCAGCTTGGCTAGCGGGGCTAGCACAGATACGCAGTATTTT. Based on the CDR3 plus reference TRBV7-3 and TRBJ2-3, the full variable domain is GAGVSQTPSNKVTEKGKYVELRCDPISGHTALYWYRQSLGQGPEFLIYFQGTGAADDSGLPNDRFFAVRPEGSVSTLKIQRTERGDSAVYLCASSLASGASTDTQYFGPGTRLTVL.

The chain links TRBV25-1 to TRBJ1-1; D uncertain. Germline loops: CDR1 MGHDK, CDR2 SYGVNS. Trimming cost V 5 bases and J 3 bases, with 7 bases left between them. This CDR3 has 12 amino acids. CDR3: CASSHGDTEAFF. The CDR3 nucleotides read TGTGCCAGCAGTCACGGGGACACTGAAGCTTTCTTT.

This rearrangement joins TRBV19 to TRBJ1-3; no clear D. CDR1 and CDR2 (germline): LNHDA, SQIVND (reference sequence). Trimming shortened V by 4 bases and J by 0 bases, and 10 bases separated the two germline ends. The CDR3 has 15 amino acids. The CDR3 region is CASSTEAASGNTIYF. The CDR3, as DNA: TGTGCCAGTAGTACAGAGGCAGCCTCTGGAAACACCATATATTTT.

This chain joins TRBV13 and TRBJ2-3; D not certain. Trimming removed 3 bases at V and 0 bases at J, with 13 bases between. Germline V CDR1 and CDR2: PRHDT, FYEKMQ (reference sequence). The CDR3 sequence is 16 residues long. The CDR3 DNA follows: TGTGCCAGCAGCTTCCGATATTCCCCTAGCACAGATACGCAGTATTTT. This codes for CASSFRYSPSTDTQYF.